This record looks at one T cell receptor beta chain sequence and its context. What it recognizes is unknown. The sample belongs to a study of T cell repertoires in cytomegalovirus infection. Study information: HLA-C-restricted CMV epitopes, recently identified, and well-studied HLA-B-restricted ones were used by the study.

From the reads, TCRdb called clonotypes with MiXCR, one entry per CDR3 protein. The sample shows under 120,000 distinct CDR3 sequences, roughly 39% of them seen only once. CDR3 length: 14 residues. Germline-derived CDR1 and CDR2 are SEHNR and FQNEAQ (reference sequence). V was clipped by 5 bases and J by 2 bases; unmatched bases: 5. Sample: CD8+ T cells from cultured PBMCs, taken from culture after CMV antigen stimulation. The receptor's source is a human donor in good health (CMV status not recorded). Some clones in this sample may be carry-over from other donors' samples. The chain joins TRBV7-9 to TRBJ2-7, with 8 bases lining up with TRBD1. CDR3 bases: TGTGCCAGCAGCCCGACAGGGGTCCCCTACGAGCAGTACTTC. Encoded protein: CASSPTGVPYEQYF.